This paragraph covers one T cell receptor beta chain sequence. The sample originates from a study of blood T cell repertoires in COVID-19. Study background: T cells, B-cell-depleted T cells, or PBMCs provided the cDNA or gDNA that served as material.

TCRdb's copy holds only in-frame clones and misses some; the assay was immunoSEQ multiplex PCR. The table includes about 58,000 clones, around 90% detected once. V gave up 2 bases and J gave up 7 bases, with 9 bases separating them. The CDR3 is made up of 13 amino acids. Per germline, CDR1 MNHEY and CDR2 SVGEGT. The chain recombines TRBV6-2 or TRBV6-3 with TRBJ2-1, with no clear D. This TCR was recovered from a man aged 55 to 70 with active COVID-19. Sequencing was carried out using peripheral blood. Written as DNA, the CDR3 is TGTGCCAGCAGTTACGGAGAAGGAAATGAGCAGTTCTTC. This codes for CASSYGEGNEQFF.